Described below is a single TCR beta chain sequence and its context. Its cognate antigen is unknown. A second PCR of 7 to 11 cycles used a sample-barcoded 5' primer and a J-beta primer mix. TCRdb reprocessed the 5' RACE reads via MiXCR and lists one record per CDR3 protein. The table lists over 600,000 distinct CDR3 sequences, roughly 46% of them singletons, with 15% to 20% in the top ten. This sample is drawn from a study of blood T cells in healthy people across ages. The study's findings and limits: The fall in TCR beta diversity per million T cells was roughly linear with age. In long-lived donors, naive CD4+ cell counts and diversity exceeded those of aged donors.

Germline V gives CDR1 SQVTM, CDR2 ANQGSEA. The ends were cut back, 4 bases at V and 9 bases at J, with 7 bases in the middle. The CDR3 length is 11 residues. This clonotype originated in an older man in good health. The chain employs TRBV29-1 and TRBJ2-6; D unclear. The sequenced sample was blood. CDR3 amino acids: CSVATGNVLTF. The CDR3 bases are TGCAGCGTTGCAACGGGCAACGTCCTGACTTTC. The full variable domain, with the rest looked up from reference TRBV29-1 and TRBJ2-6, is SAVISQKPSRDICQRGTSLTIQCQVDSQVTMMFWYRQQPGQSLTLIATANQGSEATYESGFVIDKFPISRPNLTFSTLTVSNMSPEDSSIYLCSVATGNVLTFGAGSRLTVL.